This T cell receptor beta chain was captured in a study of technical replicates of blood from a handful of donors. The sample holds one count of this clone. Trimming removed 9 bases from V and 6 bases from J, with 16 bases in between. The CDR3 runs 13 residues. In germline, CDR1 is ENHRY, CDR2 SYGVKD. Repertoires were generated with immunoSEQ multiplex PCR, while TCRdb's copy carries only in-frame clones and drops some. The sample has about 79,000 clones; 75% to 95% are singletons. The gene calls are TRBV10-3 and TRBJ2-3, with D maybe TRBD1 (6 bases). The sequenced sample consisted of T cells isolated from PBMCs. The sequence derives from a human donor in good health. Some clones in this sample may be carry-over from other donors' samples. The DNA of the CDR3 is TGTGCCATTGGGAAACAGGGAACCGATACGCAGTATTTT. Translating it yields CAIGKQGTDTQYF.